Listed below are T cell receptor beta chains from one sample, sequenced in a study of spatial heterogeneity in lung cancer. One entry per CDR3 protein, called by TCRdb with MiXCR from the 5' RACE reads. The sample lists tens of thousands of distinct CDR3 sequences, approximately 12% seen once, with roughly 39% in the top ten. The source material was PBMCs, sampled at surgery. All receptors come from a male donor with early-stage non-small cell lung cancer. CDR3s include the opening cysteine and the closing phenylalanine or tryptophan. Fields, in order: CDR3 protein, CDR3 DNA, J gene, clone size, V gene, D gene. A D gene is named only where the DNA matches it firmly. Clone size is shown for a subset of rows, as once, few, many or a class of expanded clone.

CDR3: CASTDPSGQGGDTGELFF; DNA: TGTGCCAGCACCGACCCGAGCGGTCAGGGGGGGGACACCGGGGAGCTGTTTTTT; J: TRBJ2-2; size: few; V: TRBV5-4; D: .
CDR3: CASSPSGANIPNTEAFF; DNA: TGTGCCAGCTCACCCTCCGGGGCCAACATCCCGAACACTGAAGCTTTCTTT; J: TRBJ1-1; size: .; V: TRBV18; D: .
CDR3: CASSPPFGTGAPYEQYF; DNA: TGTGCCAGCAGTCCACCATTTGGGACGGGGGCTCCCTACGAGCAGTACTTC; J: TRBJ2-7; size: .; V: TRBV28; D: .
CDR3: CASNIQRTYEQYF; DNA: TGTGCCAGCAATATACAGCGAACCTACGAGCAGTACTTC; J: TRBJ2-7; size: many; V: TRBV6-2/TRBV6-3; D: .
CDR3: CASSSPPGTANTGELFF; DNA: TGTGCCAGCAGCTCCCCACCTGGGACGGCGAACACCGGGGAGCTGTTTTTT; J: TRBJ2-2; size: few; V: TRBV7-9; D: .
CDR3: CASSETGQPQHF; DNA: TGCGCCAGCAGCGAGACAGGTCAGCCCCAGCATTTT; J: TRBJ1-5; size: many; V: TRBV5-1; D: .
CDR3: CATGQGGSGANVLTF; DNA: TGTGCCACCGGACAGGGGGGGTCTGGGGCCAACGTCCTGACTTTC; J: TRBJ2-6; size: few; V: TRBV6-1; D: TRBD1
CDR3: CATSSPGPKQETQYF; DNA: TGTGCCACCAGTTCGCCGGGGCCGAAACAAGAGACCCAGTACTTC; J: TRBJ2-5; size: many; V: TRBV24-1; D: .
CDR3: CASSSVLGSFQETQYF; DNA: TGTGCCAGCAGCTCGGTTCTTGGGTCCTTTCAAGAGACCCAGTACTTC; J: TRBJ2-5; size: many; V: TRBV27; D: .
CDR3: CASSGARRGPDTQYF; DNA: TGTGCCAGCAGCGGGGCCCGCCGGGGCCCAGATACGCAGTATTTT; J: TRBJ2-3; size: few; V: TRBV7-6; D: .
CDR3: CASSRVRTGNTGELFF; DNA: TGTGCCAGCTCACGAGTAAGGACAGGGAACACCGGGGAGCTGTTTTTT; J: TRBJ2-2; size: few; V: TRBV18; D: TRBD1
CDR3: CSVLKVGGADTQYF; DNA: TGCAGCGTCCTAAAGGTGGGAGGGGCAGATACGCAGTATTTT; J: TRBJ2-3; size: .; V: TRBV29-1; D: TRBD2
CDR3: CASSLTLNTGELFF; DNA: TGTGCCAGCAGCTTAACCCTCAACACCGGGGAGCTGTTTTTT; J: TRBJ2-2; size: many; V: TRBV7-6; D: .
CDR3: CASSPGQGPGEQYF; DNA: TGCGCCAGCAGCCCAGGACAGGGTCCGGGGGAGCAGTACTTC; J: TRBJ2-7; size: many; V: TRBV5-1; D: TRBD1
CDR3: CASSLGTSGSGAGELFF; DNA: TGTGCCAGCAGCTTGGGGACTAGCGGGAGCGGCGCCGGGGAGCTGTTTTTT; J: TRBJ2-2; size: few; V: TRBV7-2; D: TRBD2
CDR3: CSARPLIAGGGDTQYF; DNA: TGCAGTGCTAGACCCCTGATAGCGGGGGGCGGGGATACGCAGTATTTT; J: TRBJ2-3; size: few; V: TRBV20-1; D: TRBD2
CDR3: CAIGDWSDEQYF; DNA: TGTGCCATCGGGGATTGGTCCGACGAGCAGTACTTC; J: TRBJ2-7; size: .; V: TRBV10-3; D: .
CDR3: CASSFGLLNYGYTF; DNA: TGTGCCAGCAGCTTCGGACTGCTTAACTATGGCTACACCTTC; J: TRBJ1-2; size: few; V: TRBV7-2; D: .
CDR3: CAIRGDSASNLQETQYF; DNA: TGTGCCATCAGGGGGGACTCGGCTAGCAACCTCCAAGAGACCCAGTACTTC; J: TRBJ2-5; size: few; V: TRBV10-3; D: .
CDR3: CASSPRRTSTDTQYF; DNA: TGCGCCAGCTCCCCCCGGCGTACCAGCACAGATACGCAGTATTTT; J: TRBJ2-3; size: once; V: TRBV5-1; D: .
CDR3: CASSPRRGSPLHF; DNA: TGTGCCAGCAGCCCTCGCAGGGGGTCACCCCTCCACTTT; J: TRBJ1-6; size: .; V: TRBV3-1; D: TRBD1
CDR3: CSASQVTTNEKLFF; DNA: TGCAGTGCTAGCCAAGTCACAACTAATGAAAAACTGTTTTTT; J: TRBJ1-4; size: few; V: TRBV20-1; D: .
CDR3: CASSPDSLSNQPQHF; DNA: TGTGCCAGCAGTCCTGACAGCCTTAGCAATCAGCCCCAGCATTTT; J: TRBJ1-5; size: .; V: TRBV12-3/TRBV12-4; D: .
CDR3: CASSLNAGGTEAFF; DNA: TGTGCCAGCAGTTTAAACGCGGGGGGCACTGAAGCTTTCTTT; J: TRBJ1-1; size: few; V: TRBV12-3/TRBV12-4; D: .
CDR3: CSAHGQGPYEQYF; DNA: TGCAGTGCTCATGGCCAAGGACCCTACGAGCAGTACTTC; J: TRBJ2-7; size: .; V: TRBV20-1; D: .
CDR3: CASSLSGRTSYEQYF; DNA: TGTGCCAGCAGTTTGTCGGGCAGAACCTCCTACGAGCAGTACTTC; J: TRBJ2-7; size: .; V: TRBV28; D: .
CDR3: CASSIGRAGETQYF; DNA: TGTGCCAGTAGTATAGGTCGTGCCGGAGAGACCCAGTACTTC; J: TRBJ2-5; size: .; V: TRBV19; D: .
CDR3: CASRRSGNTGELFF; DNA: TGTGCCAGCAGACGCAGCGGGAACACCGGGGAGCTGTTTTTT; J: TRBJ2-2; size: few; V: TRBV7-2; D: .
CDR3: CASTQTGSNSPLHF; DNA: TGTGCCAGCACCCAGACAGGGAGTAATTCACCCCTCCACTTT; J: TRBJ1-6; size: many; V: TRBV28; D: TRBD1
CDR3: CAKNGLRGDEQFF; DNA: TGTGCCAAAAACGGATTGAGGGGCGATGAGCAGTTCTTC; J: TRBJ2-1; size: few; V: TRBV7-9; D: .
CDR3: CASSLSGTATGELFF; DNA: TGTGCCAGCAGTTTATCAGGGACAGCAACCGGGGAGCTGTTTTTT; J: TRBJ2-2; size: many; V: TRBV27; D: TRBD1
CDR3: CAISDPGETEAFF; DNA: TGTGCCATCAGTGACCCAGGGGAAACTGAAGCTTTCTTT; J: TRBJ1-1; size: many; V: TRBV10-3; D: .
CDR3: CASSLRWTGVASPLHF; DNA: TGTGCCAGCAGCTTACGCTGGACAGGGGTTGCTTCACCCCTCCACTTT; J: TRBJ1-6; size: few; V: TRBV7-2; D: TRBD1
CDR3: CASSPIPWTGEHNEQFF; DNA: TGTGCCAGCAGCCCGATTCCGTGGACAGGGGAACACAATGAGCAGTTCTTC; J: TRBJ2-1; size: .; V: TRBV7-3; D: TRBD1
CDR3: CSARGRNSPLHF; DNA: TGCAGTGCTAGAGGGAGAAATTCACCCCTCCACTTT; J: TRBJ1-6; size: .; V: TRBV20-1; D: .